This T cell receptor (beta chain) was found in a study of blood T cell repertoires in COVID-19. Study at large: Some COVID-19 samples were acute and others convalescent; all came from the United States, Italy and Spain. From T cells, B-cell-depleted T cells, or PBMCs came the material, which was cDNA or gDNA.

As processed by the authors: Estimated nucleated cell counts came from reference gene primer amplification. Assay used: immunoSEQ multiplex PCR; TCRdb lists only in-frame clones, some missing. Clonal size and the V and J genes are those of that table, whereas D and trimming came from the DNA. The sample lists 150,000 to 200,000 clones; approximately 89% were seen once. CDR1 is SGHRS, CDR2 YFSETQ, per germline. V was shortened by 4 bases and J by 6 bases, with 16 bases between the two germline ends. There are 14 residues in the CDR3. This clone was picked up one time. The TCR originated in a man aged 35 to 55 with active or convalescent COVID-19. The chain joins TRBV5-1 to TRBJ1-2; TRBD1 is a possible D gene (6 bases). The sample comprised peripheral blood. The CDR3 protein is CASSPGQPANGYTF. CDR3 bases: TGCGCCAGCAGCCCTGGACAGCCGGCGAATGGCTACACCTTC. Full variable domain (outside the CDR3, taken from reference TRBV5-1 and TRBJ1-2): KAGVTQTPRYLIKTRGQQVTLSCSPISGHRSVSWYQQTPGQGLQFLFEYFSETQRNKGNFPGRFSGRQFSNSRSEMNVSTLELGDSALYLCASSPGQPANGYTFGSGTRLTVV.